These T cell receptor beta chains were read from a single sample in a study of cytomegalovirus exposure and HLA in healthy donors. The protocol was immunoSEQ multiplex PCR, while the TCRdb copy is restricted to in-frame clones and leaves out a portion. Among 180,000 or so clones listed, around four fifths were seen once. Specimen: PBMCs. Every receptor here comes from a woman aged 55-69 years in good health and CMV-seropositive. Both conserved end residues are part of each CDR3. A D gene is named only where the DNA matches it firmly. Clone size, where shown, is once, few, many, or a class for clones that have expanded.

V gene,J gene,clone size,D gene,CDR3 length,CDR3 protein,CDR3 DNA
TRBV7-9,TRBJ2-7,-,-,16,CASSLTSGGRFYEQYF,TGTGCCAGCAGCTTAACGTCCGGAGGCAGATTCTACGAGCAGTACTTC
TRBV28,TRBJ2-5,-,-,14,CASSLTDRQETQYF,TGTGCCAGCAGTTTGACAGACAGACAAGAGACCCAGTACTTC
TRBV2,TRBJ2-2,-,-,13,CASSDFRGRELFF,TGTGCCAGCAGTGATTTTAGGGGAAGGGAGCTGTTTTTT
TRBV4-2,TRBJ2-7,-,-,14,CASSQEASPYEQYF,TGTGCCAGCAGCCAAGAGGCAAGTCCCTACGAGCAGTACTTC
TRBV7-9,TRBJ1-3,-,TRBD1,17,CASRPTSRDSSGNTIYF,TGTGCCAGCAGACCTACCTCCAGGGACAGCTCTGGAAACACCATATATTTT
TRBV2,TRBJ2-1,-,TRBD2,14,CASSLAGGLDEQFF,TGTGCCAGCAGTCTAGCGGGGGGTCTGGATGAGCAGTTCTTC
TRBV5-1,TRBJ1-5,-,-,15,CASSSAGGIGQPQHF,TGCGCCAGCAGCAGTGCTGGGGGGATAGGTCAGCCCCAGCATTTT
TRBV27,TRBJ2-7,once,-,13,CASTPGGWNEQYF,TGTGCCAGCACCCCAGGTGGGTGGAACGAGCAGTACTTC
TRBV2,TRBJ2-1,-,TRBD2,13,CASSETLAGVRLF,TGTGCCAGCAGTGAAACCTTAGCGGGAGTAAGGCTCTTC
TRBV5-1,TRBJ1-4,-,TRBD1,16,CASSLEGDRGREKLFF,TGCGCCAGCAGCTTGGAAGGGGACAGGGGAAGGGAAAAACTGTTTTTT
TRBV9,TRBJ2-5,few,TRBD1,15,CASSVEGARVETQYF,TGTGCCAGCAGCGTAGAGGGGGCGCGAGTCGAGACCCAGTACTTC
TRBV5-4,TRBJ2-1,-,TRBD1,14,CASSTRQGGNEQFF,TGTGCCAGCAGCACCAGACAGGGTGGAAATGAGCAGTTCTTC
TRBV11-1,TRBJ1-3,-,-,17,CASSQEISTGRRNTIYF,TGTGCCAGCAGCCAAGAAATAAGCACAGGGCGGCGAAACACCATATATTTT
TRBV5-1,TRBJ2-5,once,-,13,CASSLGRQETQYF,TGCGCCAGCAGCTTGGGGCGGCAAGAGACCCAGTACTTC
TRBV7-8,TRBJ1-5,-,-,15,CASSARTDQGQPQHF,TGTGCCAGCAGCGCGAGGACGGACCAGGGTCAGCCCCAGCATTTT
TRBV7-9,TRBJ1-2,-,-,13,CASSLQGRGGYTF,TGTGCCAGCAGCTTACAGGGGCGTGGTGGCTACACCTTC
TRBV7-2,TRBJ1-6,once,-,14,CASSLQGPNSPLHF,TGTGCCAGCAGCTTACAGGGCCCCAATTCACCCCTCCACTTT
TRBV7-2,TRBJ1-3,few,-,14,CASSLYGSGNTIYF,TGTGCCAGCAGCCTCTACGGGTCTGGAAACACCATATATTTT
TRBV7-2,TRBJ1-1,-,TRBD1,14,CASSRDRKNTEAFF,TGTGCCAGCAGCAGGGACAGAAAGAACACTGAAGCTTTCTTT
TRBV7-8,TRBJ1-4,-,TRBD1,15,CASSFRQGENEKLFF,TGTGCCAGCAGCTTCAGACAGGGCGAGAATGAAAAACTGTTTTTT
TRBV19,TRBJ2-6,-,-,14,CASSITRGANVLTF,TGTGCCAGTAGTATTACTAGGGGGGCCAACGTCCTGACTTTC
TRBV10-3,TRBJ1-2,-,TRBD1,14,CAISGTGGAGGYTF,TGTGCCATCAGTGGGACAGGGGGCGCGGGTGGCTACACCTTC
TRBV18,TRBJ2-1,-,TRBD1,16,CASSLLGQGSYNEQFF,TGTGCCAGCTCATTATTGGGACAGGGGTCTTACAATGAGCAGTTCTTC
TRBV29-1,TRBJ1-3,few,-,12,CSVTVSGNTIYF,TGCAGCGTTACGGTCTCCGGAAACACCATATATTTT
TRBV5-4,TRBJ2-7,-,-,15,CASSSEGVLIREQYF,TGTGCCAGCAGCTCGGAGGGAGTGTTAATACGCGAGCAGTACTTC
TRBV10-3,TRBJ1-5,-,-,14,CAISEGGPHQPQHF,TGTGCCATCAGTGAGGGTGGCCCGCATCAGCCCCAGCATTTT
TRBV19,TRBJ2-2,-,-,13,CASRGPNTGELFF,TGTGCCAGTAGGGGGCCGAACACCGGGGAGCTGTTTTTT
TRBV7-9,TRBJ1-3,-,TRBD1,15,CASSSLGQGGGTIYF,TGTGCCAGCAGCTCACTTGGACAGGGTGGGGGCACCATATATTTT
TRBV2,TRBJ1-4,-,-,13,CASRVSGNEKLFF,TGTGCCAGCAGAGTGTCCGGTAATGAAAAACTGTTTTTT
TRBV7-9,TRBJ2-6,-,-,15,CASSLGGIGANVLTF,TGTGCCAGCAGCTTAGGAGGGATTGGGGCCAACGTCCTGACTTTC
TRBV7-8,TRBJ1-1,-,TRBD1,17,CASSLNAGTGGGTEAFF,TGTGCCAGCAGCTTAAACGCCGGGACAGGGGGTGGAACTGAAGCTTTCTTT
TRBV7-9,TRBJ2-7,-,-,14,CASTPVTPLYEQYF,TGTGCCAGCACGCCCGTCACTCCCCTCTACGAGCAGTACTTC
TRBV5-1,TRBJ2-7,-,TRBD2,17,CASSSSGASGNTYEQYF,TGCGCCAGCAGCTCGTCCGGGGCTAGCGGGAATACCTACGAGCAGTACTTC
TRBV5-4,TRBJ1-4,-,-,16,CASSATGGGGDEKLFF,TGTGCCAGCAGCGCAACGGGCGGAGGGGGGGATGAAAAACTGTTTTTT
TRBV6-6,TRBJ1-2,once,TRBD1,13,CASRRQGNYGYTF,TGTGCCAGCAGGAGACAGGGAAACTATGGCTACACCTTC
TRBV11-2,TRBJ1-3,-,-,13,CASRLLGGSTIYF,TGTGCCAGCAGACTATTGGGGGGGAGCACCATATATTTT
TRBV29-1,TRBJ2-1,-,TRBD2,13,CSVERTSGDEQFF,TGCAGCGTTGAACGGACTAGCGGTGATGAGCAGTTCTTC
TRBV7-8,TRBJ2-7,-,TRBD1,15,CASSTRDRPNYEQYF,TGTGCCAGCAGCACCCGGGACAGGCCAAACTACGAGCAGTACTTC
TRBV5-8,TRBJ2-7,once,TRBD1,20,CASSLIVGTDYSRSSYEQYF,TGTGCCAGCAGCTTGATTGTCGGGACAGACTACTCCCGGAGCTCCTACGAGCAGTACTTC
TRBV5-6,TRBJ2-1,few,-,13,CASSLLPGNEQFF,TGTGCCAGCAGCTTGCTACCGGGCAATGAGCAGTTCTTC
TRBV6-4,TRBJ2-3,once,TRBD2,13,CANTGLAGDTQYF,TGTGCCAACACGGGACTAGCGGGAGATACGCAGTATTTT
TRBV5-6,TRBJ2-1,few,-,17,CASSLAGLASGYNEQFF,TGTGCCAGCAGCTTGGCCGGTCTGGCTAGTGGGTACAATGAGCAGTTCTTC
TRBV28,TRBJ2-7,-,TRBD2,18,CASSLSPSGRRRSYEQYF,TGTGCCAGCAGTTTATCCCCTAGCGGGAGGCGAAGATCGTACGAGCAGTACTTC
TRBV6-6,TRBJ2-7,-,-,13,CASSSTGIYEQYF,TGTGCCAGCAGTTCCACAGGGATCTACGAGCAGTACTTC
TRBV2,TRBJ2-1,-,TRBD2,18,CASSTRGTSLSSYNEQFF,TGTGCCAGCAGCACCAGAGGGACTAGCCTAAGCTCCTACAATGAGCAGTTCTTC
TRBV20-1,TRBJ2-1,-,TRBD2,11,CSAKPQRGQFF,TGCAGTGCCAAACCCCAGCGGGGGCAGTTCTTC
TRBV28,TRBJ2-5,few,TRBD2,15,CASSFRPGGLETQYF,TGTGCCAGCAGTTTCAGACCGGGGGGATTAGAGACCCAGTACTTC
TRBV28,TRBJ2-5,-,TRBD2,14,CASSFLAGKETQYF,TGTGCCAGCAGTTTTCTAGCGGGGAAAGAGACCCAGTACTTC
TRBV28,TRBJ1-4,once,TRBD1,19,CASSFNRGFLVATNEKLFF,TGTGCCAGCAGTTTTAACAGGGGGTTTTTAGTTGCAACTAATGAAAAACTGTTTTTT
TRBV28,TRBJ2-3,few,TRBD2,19,CASSHSAQKLAGVTDTQYF,TGTGCCAGCAGCCATAGTGCCCAAAAACTAGCGGGAGTTACAGATACGCAGTATTTT
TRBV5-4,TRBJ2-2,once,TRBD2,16,CASTRTGTSPAGELFF,TGTGCCAGCACCCGGACCGGGACTAGTCCCGCCGGGGAGCTGTTTTTT
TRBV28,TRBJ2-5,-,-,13,CASSKGGKETQYF,TGTGCCAGCAGTAAGGGGGGGAAAGAGACCCAGTACTTC
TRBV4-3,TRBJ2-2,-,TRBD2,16,CASSQDTASGGSGLFF,TGCGCCAGCAGCCAAGATACGGCTAGCGGGGGGTCAGGACTGTTTTTT
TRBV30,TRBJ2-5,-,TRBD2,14,CAWGLGGSQETQYF,TGTGCCTGGGGGCTGGGGGGGAGTCAAGAGACCCAGTACTTC